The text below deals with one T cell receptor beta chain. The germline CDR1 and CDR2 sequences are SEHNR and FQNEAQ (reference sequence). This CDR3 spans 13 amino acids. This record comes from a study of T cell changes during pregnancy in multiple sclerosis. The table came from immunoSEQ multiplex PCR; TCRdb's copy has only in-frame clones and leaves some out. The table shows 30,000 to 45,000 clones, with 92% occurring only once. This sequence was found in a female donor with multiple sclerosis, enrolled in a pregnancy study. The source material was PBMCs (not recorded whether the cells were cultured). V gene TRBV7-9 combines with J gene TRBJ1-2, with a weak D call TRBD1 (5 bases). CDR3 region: CADGALPNYGYTF. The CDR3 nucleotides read TGTGCGGACGGGGCTCTACCTAACTATGGCTACACCTTC.